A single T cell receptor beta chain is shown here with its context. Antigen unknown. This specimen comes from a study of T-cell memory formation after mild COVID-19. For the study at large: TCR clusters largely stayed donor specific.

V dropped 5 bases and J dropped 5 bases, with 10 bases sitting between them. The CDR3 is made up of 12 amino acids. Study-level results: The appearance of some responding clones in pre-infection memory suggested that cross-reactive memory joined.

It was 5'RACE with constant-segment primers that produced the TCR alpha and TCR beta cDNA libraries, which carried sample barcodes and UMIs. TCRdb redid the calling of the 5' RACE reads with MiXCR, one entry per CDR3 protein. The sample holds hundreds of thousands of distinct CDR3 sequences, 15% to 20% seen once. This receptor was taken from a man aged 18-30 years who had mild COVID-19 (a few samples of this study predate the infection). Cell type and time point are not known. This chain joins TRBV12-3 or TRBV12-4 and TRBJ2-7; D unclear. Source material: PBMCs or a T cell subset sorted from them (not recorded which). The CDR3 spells CASSGLAHEQYF. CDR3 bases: TGTGCCAGCAGTGGATTAGCCCACGAGCAGTACTTC.